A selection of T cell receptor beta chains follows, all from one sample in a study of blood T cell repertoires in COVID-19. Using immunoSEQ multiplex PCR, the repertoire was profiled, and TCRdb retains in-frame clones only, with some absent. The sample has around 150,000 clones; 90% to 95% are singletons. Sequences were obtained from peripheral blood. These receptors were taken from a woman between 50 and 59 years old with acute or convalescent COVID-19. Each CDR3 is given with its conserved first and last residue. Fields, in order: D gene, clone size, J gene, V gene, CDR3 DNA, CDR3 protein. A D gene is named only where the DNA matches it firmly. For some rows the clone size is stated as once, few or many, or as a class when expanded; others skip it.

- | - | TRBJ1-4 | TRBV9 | TGTGCCAGCAGCGTAGGTGGGGCCGCAACTAATGAAAAACTGTTTTTT | CASSVGGAATNEKLFF
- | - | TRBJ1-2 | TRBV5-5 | TGTGCCAGCAGCCAGGACGGTACTTCGGGAGGCTACACCTTC | CASSQDGTSGGYTF
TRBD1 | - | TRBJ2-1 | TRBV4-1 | TGCGCCAGCAGCCCAGGGGGCATAGGTGAGCAGTTCTTC | CASSPGGIGEQFF
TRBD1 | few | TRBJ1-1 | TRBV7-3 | TGTGCCAGCAGCCCGGGGACAGGCGGTGAAGCTTTCTTT | CASSPGTGGEAFF
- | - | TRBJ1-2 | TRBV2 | TGTGCCAGCAGTCCAGGAAACTATGGCTACACCTTC | CASSPGNYGYTF
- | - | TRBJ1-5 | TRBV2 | TGTGCCAGCAGTTCCGATGGGCCGCAGCCCCAGCATTTT | CASSSDGPQPQHF
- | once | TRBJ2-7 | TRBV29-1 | TGCAGCGTCACAGGGACCTACGAGCAGTACTTC | CSVTGTYEQYF
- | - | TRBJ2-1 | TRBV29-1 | TGCAGCGTTCTGGCAGGGTGGTATGGTGAGCAGTTCTTC | CSVLAGWYGEQFF
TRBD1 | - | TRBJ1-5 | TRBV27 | TGTGCCAGCAGTTTACCCGGGACAGGGACCACTATAAATCAGCCCCAGCATTTT | CASSLPGTGTTINQPQHF
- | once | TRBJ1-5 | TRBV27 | TGTGCCAGCAGTTTAGGGGCAGGGTATCAGCCCCAGCATTTT | CASSLGAGYQPQHF
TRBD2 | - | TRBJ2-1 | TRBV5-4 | TGTGCCAGCAGCTTGACTAGCGGGAGGAGCGGTGAGCAGTTCTTC | CASSLTSGRSGEQFF
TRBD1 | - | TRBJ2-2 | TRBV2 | TGTGCCAGCAGAGAACGTTCAGGACAGGGGCCCACCGGGGAGCTGTTTTTT | CASRERSGQGPTGELFF
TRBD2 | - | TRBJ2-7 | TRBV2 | TGTGCCAGCAGTGAAAGAGTGGCGGGGGGTCTCAACGAGCAGTACTTC | CASSERVAGGLNEQYF
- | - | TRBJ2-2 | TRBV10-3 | TGTGCCATCATGGCAGGGGCCGGGGAGCTGTTTTTT | CAIMAGAGELFF
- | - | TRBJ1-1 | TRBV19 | TGTGCCAGTAGTCACCCGTCAGAAGTGAACACTGAAGCTTTCTTT | CASSHPSEVNTEAFF
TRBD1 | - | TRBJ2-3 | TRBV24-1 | TGTGCCACCGAGGGAGTCCAGGGACAGGGGACCTCAGCAGGTTCGACAGATACGCAGTATTTT | CATEGVQGQGTSAGSTDTQYF
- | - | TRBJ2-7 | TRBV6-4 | TGTGCCAGCCACGTCCGGAGAGGAGGATCCTACGAGCAGTACTTC | CASHVRRGGSYEQYF
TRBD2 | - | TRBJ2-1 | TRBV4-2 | TGTGCCAGCAGCCAAGGTACTAGCGGGAGGCACAATGAGCAGTTCTTC | CASSQGTSGRHNEQFF
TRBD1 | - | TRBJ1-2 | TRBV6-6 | TGTGCCAGCAGTTTAGAAACCGGGACAGCTAACTATGGCTACACCTTC | CASSLETGTANYGYTF
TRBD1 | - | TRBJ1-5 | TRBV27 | TGTGCCAGCAGTATGAACAGGGGTCAGCCCCAGCATTTT | CASSMNRGQPQHF
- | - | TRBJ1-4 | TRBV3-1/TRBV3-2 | TGTGCCAGCAGACAGGGTACTAATGAAAAACTGTTTTTT | CASRQGTNEKLFF
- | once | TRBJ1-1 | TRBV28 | TGTGCCAGCAGGGACAGTTTAAACACTGAAGCTTTCTTT | CASRDSLNTEAFF
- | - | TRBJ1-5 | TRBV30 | TGTGCCTCCCGGGTGAGCAGCAATCAGCCCCAGCATTTT | CASRVSSNQPQHF
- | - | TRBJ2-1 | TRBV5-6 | TGTGCCAGCAGCTCAGGACTAACCACCTACAATGAGCAGTTCTTC | CASSSGLTTYNEQFF
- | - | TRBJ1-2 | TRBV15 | TGTGCCACCAGCAGAGAGGGGCGTGGGGATGGCTACACCTTC | CATSREGRGDGYTF
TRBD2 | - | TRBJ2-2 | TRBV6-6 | TGTGCCAGCAGACCGACTAGCGGAGGGAACACCGGGGAGCTGTTTTTT | CASRPTSGGNTGELFF
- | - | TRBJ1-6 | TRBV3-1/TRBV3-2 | TGTGCCAGCAGCCACCGGACAGCCTACTATAATTCACCCCTCCACTTT | CASSHRTAYYNSPLHF
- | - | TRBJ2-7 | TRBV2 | TGTGCCAGCAGTCTCCAGGGGTCCTACGAGCAGTACTTC | CASSLQGSYEQYF
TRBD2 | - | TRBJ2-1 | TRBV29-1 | TGCAGCGTTGAAGGTCGACTAGCGGGGGGGAAGCAGTTCTTC | CSVEGRLAGGKQFF
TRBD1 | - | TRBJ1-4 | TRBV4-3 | TGCGCCAGCAGCCAGGGGACAGGGGAACCGTACGAAAAACTGTTTTTT | CASSQGTGEPYEKLFF
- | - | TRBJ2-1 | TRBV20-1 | TGCAGTGCTAGTCGAGGGAGGTTGCGGCATGAGCAGTTCTTC | CSASRGRLRHEQFF
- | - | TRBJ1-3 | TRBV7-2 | TGTGCCAGCAGCTTAGATAGCGTTACGGGAAACACCATATATTTT | CASSLDSVTGNTIYF
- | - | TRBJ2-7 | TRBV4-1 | TGCGCCAGCAGCCAAGATTGGCGGCCAACCGGGGACTACGAGCAGTACTTC | CASSQDWRPTGDYEQYF
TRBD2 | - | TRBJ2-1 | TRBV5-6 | TGTGCCAGCAGCTTCATCGGGCGGGAGGACTACAATGAGCAGTTCTTC | CASSFIGREDYNEQFF
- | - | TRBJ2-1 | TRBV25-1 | TGTGCCAGCAGTGTCGCGGGTGATGAGCAGTTCTTC | CASSVAGDEQFF
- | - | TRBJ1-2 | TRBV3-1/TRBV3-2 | TGTGCCAGCAGCCAAGTAGGACAGCAAAACTATGGCTACACCTTC | CASSQVGQQNYGYTF